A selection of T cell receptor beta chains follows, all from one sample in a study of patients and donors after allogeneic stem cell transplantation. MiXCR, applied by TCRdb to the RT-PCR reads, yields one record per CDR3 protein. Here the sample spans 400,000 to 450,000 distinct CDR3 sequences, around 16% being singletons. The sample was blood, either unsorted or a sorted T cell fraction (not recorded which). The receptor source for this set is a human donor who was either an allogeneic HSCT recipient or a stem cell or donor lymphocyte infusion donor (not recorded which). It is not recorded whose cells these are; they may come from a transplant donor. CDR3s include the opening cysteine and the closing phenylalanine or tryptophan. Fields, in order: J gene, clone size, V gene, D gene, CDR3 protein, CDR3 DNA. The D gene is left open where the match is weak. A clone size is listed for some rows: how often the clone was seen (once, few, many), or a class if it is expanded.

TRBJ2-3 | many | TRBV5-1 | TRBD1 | CASSYGTGRADTQYF | TGCGCCAGCAGCTATGGGACAGGGAGAGCAGATACGCAGTATTTT
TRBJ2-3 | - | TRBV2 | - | CASSETSDTQYF | TGTGCCAGCAGTGAAACCTCAGATACGCAGTATTTT
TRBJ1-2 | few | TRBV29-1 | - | CSVGGARRERSNYGYTF | TGCAGCGTGGGGGGTGCCAGGCGGGAGAGATCTAACTATGGCTACACCTTC
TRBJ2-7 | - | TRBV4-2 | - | CASSPHTPLASYEQYF | TGTGCCAGCAGCCCTCACACCCCTCTAGCTTCCTACGAGCAGTACTTC
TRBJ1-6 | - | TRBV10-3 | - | CAISDPNSPLHF | TGTGCCATCAGTGACCCTAATTCACCCCTCCACTTT
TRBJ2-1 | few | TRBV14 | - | CASGASYNEQFF | TGTGCCAGCGGGGCTAGCTACAATGAGCAGTTCTTC
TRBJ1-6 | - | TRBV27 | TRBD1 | CASSLSSGGRSPLHF | TGTGCCAGCAGTTTATCATCAGGGGGCCGTTCACCCCTCCACTTT
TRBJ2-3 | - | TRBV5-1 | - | CASSSSGTVTDTQYF | TGCGCCAGCAGCTCATCCGGGACCGTCACAGATACGCAGTATTTT
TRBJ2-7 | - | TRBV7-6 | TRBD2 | CASSQRGVYEQYF | TGTGCCAGCAGTCAGCGGGGGGTCTACGAGCAGTACTTC
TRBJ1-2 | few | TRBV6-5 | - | CASSYSIRGRALNYGYTF | TGTGCCAGCAGTTACTCAATTCGTGGGAGGGCCCTTAACTATGGCTACACCTTC
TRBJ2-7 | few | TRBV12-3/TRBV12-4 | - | CASSFDGYEQYF | TGTGCCAGCAGTTTTGACGGCTACGAGCAGTACTTC
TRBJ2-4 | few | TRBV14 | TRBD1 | CASSQTGRGNIQYF | TGTGCCAGCAGCCAGACAGGGCGTGGAAACATTCAGTACTTC
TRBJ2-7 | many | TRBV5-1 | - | CASQPLSLSYEQYF | TGCGCCAGCCAACCCTTAAGCCTATCTTACGAGCAGTACTTC
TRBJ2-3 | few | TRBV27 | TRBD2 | CASSLTSGRVGTDTQYF | TGTGCCAGCAGTTTGACTAGCGGGAGGGTCGGCACAGATACGCAGTATTTT
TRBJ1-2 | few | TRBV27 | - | CASRKSGGYTF | TGTGCCAGCAGGAAGTCGGGTGGCTACACCTTC
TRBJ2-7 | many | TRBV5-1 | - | CASSLDGGVTYEQYF | TGCGCCAGCAGCTTGGACGGGGGCGTAACCTACGAGCAGTACTTC
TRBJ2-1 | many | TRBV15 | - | CATSREHVDSSYNEQFF | TGTGCCACCAGCAGGGAACATGTGGACAGCTCCTACAATGAGCAGTTCTTC
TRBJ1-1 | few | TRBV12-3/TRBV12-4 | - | CASRAQLSNTEAFF | TGTGCCAGCAGGGCACAGCTATCAAACACTGAAGCTTTCTTT